These T cell receptor beta chains were read from a single sample in a study of identifying expanded T cells in peripheral blood. Sequenced by immunoSEQ multiplex PCR; TCRdb stores in-frame clones only, minus some. The repertoire holds under 110,000 clones, with around nine tenths as singletons. The specimen was blood. The receptors shown here come from a person aged 18 to 70 in good health. Both conserved end residues are part of each CDR3. Each record gives: J gene, V gene, clone size, CDR3 length, D gene, CDR3 protein, CDR3 DNA. D genes are given only for firm matches. Clone size is shown for a subset of rows, as once, few, many or a class of expanded clone.

TRBJ1-3 TRBV5-1 . 19 TRBD1 CASSLRSTGPIVAGNTIYF TGCGCCAGCAGCTTGAGATCGACAGGGCCAATCGTCGCTGGAAACACCATATATTTT
TRBJ1-3 TRBV30 few 14 . CAWSVGLSGNTIYF TGTGCCTGGAGTGTTGGCCTCTCTGGAAACACCATATATTTT
TRBJ2-1 TRBV7-9 few 15 . CASSLVSGDNNEQFF TGTGCCAGCAGCTTAGTCTCAGGAGATAACAATGAGCAGTTCTTC
TRBJ1-1 TRBV28 once 16 TRBD1 CASSAPGQGIDTEAFF TGTGCCAGCAGCGCACCGGGACAGGGGATTGACACTGAAGCTTTCTTT
TRBJ1-2 TRBV4-3 once 21 TRBD1 CASSQERYAPRGTASDYGYTF TGCGCCAGCAGCCAAGAACGTTACGCACCCCGGGGGACAGCGTCGGACTATGGCTACACCTTC
TRBJ2-3 TRBV2 . 14 TRBD2 CASKERGGTDTQYF TGTGCCAGCAAGGAGCGGGGGGGCACAGATACGCAGTATTTT
TRBJ1-1 TRBV19 . 13 TRBD1 CASFQGVGTEAFF TGTGCCAGTTTTCAGGGGGTAGGTACTGAAGCTTTCTTT
TRBJ1-2 TRBV5-4 . 17 TRBD1 CASSLGQGGLEGYGYTF TGTGCCAGCAGCTTGGGACAGGGCGGCTTGGAGGGCTATGGCTACACCTTC
TRBJ1-1 TRBV6-5 . 11 . CASEVTGQAFF TGTGCCAGCGAGGTTACAGGTCAAGCTTTCTTT
TRBJ2-5 TRBV10-3 . 14 . CAISDPAVQETQYF TGTGCCATCAGCGACCCAGCGGTCCAAGAGACCCAGTACTTC
TRBJ2-5 TRBV2 . 11 . CATTPKGDQYF TGTGCCACTACTCCGAAGGGGGACCAGTACTTC
TRBJ2-1 TRBV4-3 . 18 TRBD2 CASSQDWGSGGPYNEQFF TGCGCCAGCAGCCAAGATTGGGGTAGCGGGGGCCCCTACAATGAGCAGTTCTTC
TRBJ2-3 TRBV2 . 14 . CASSARTETDTQYF TGTGCCAGCAGTGCCCGGACAGAGACAGATACGCAGTATTTT
TRBJ2-7 TRBV27 . 15 TRBD2 CASRPGAGGYYEQYF TGTGCCAGCAGGCCGGGCGCGGGGGGTTACTACGAGCAGTACTTC
TRBJ1-6 TRBV2 . 17 TRBD1 CASHLQGVFSYNSPLHF TGTGCCAGCCACCTCCAGGGGGTTTTCTCCTATAATTCACCCCTCCACTTT
TRBJ2-2 TRBV29-1 . 12 . CSVGVNTGELFF TGCAGCGTTGGGGTAAACACCGGGGAGCTGTTTTTT
TRBJ2-3 TRBV5-4 . 16 TRBD2 CASSQTSGGFGDTQYF TGTGCCAGCAGCCAGACTAGCGGGGGCTTCGGAGATACGCAGTATTTT
TRBJ1-5 TRBV7-2 . 15 . CASSPLRGSNQPQHF TGTGCCAGCAGCCCACTGAGGGGTAGCAATCAGCCCCAGCATTTT
TRBJ2-4 TRBV28 . 16 . CASSSNWQQNKNIQYF TGTGCCAGCAGCTCAAATTGGCAGCAGAACAAAAACATTCAGTACTTC
TRBJ1-3 TRBV7-2 . 16 TRBD1 CASSLVGTGTGNTIYF TGTGCCAGCAGCTTAGTGGGGACAGGGACGGGAAACACCATATATTTT
TRBJ1-2 TRBV4-3 . 13 TRBD1 CASSLQGSYGYTF TGCGCCAGCAGCCTACAGGGGAGCTATGGCTACACCTTC
TRBJ2-1 TRBV5-6 . 15 TRBD2 CASSLAFGGAIEQFF TGTGCCAGCAGCTTGGCCTTCGGGGGGGCAATTGAGCAGTTCTTC
TRBJ1-1 TRBV6-5 . 14 . CASSTWGLGTEAFF TGTGCCAGCAGTACGTGGGGGCTGGGGACTGAAGCTTTCTTT
TRBJ1-2 TRBV6-5 . 14 TRBD1 CASSATGGVDGYTF TGTGCCAGCAGCGCCACAGGGGGCGTAGATGGCTACACCTTC
TRBJ2-7 TRBV5-4 . 14 TRBD1 CASSNRGYTYEQYF TGTGCCAGCAGCAACAGGGGGTATACCTACGAGCAGTACTTC
TRBJ1-1 TRBV29-1 . 11 . CSVLGAIEAFF TGCAGCGTCCTCGGGGCTATTGAAGCTTTCTTT
TRBJ2-7 TRBV4-1 . 15 . CASSQPGSGFLEQYF TGCGCCAGCAGCCAACCAGGGTCAGGGTTCCTCGAGCAGTACTTC
TRBJ2-1 TRBV11-3 . 15 . CASSPPGARINEQFF TGTGCCAGCAGCCCCCCCGGGGCGAGGATCAATGAGCAGTTCTTC
TRBJ2-7 TRBV9 . 13 . CASSVGSAGEQYF TGTGCCAGCAGCGTCGGGTCCGCTGGCGAGCAGTACTTC
TRBJ2-2 TRBV7-8 . 13 . CASSQFNTGELFF TGTGCCAGCAGCCAGTTTAACACCGGGGAGCTGTTTTTT
TRBJ1-1 TRBV28 . 14 . CASSPPGGNTEAFF TGTGCCAGCAGCCCGCCGGGGGGGAACACTGAAGCTTTCTTT
TRBJ2-7 TRBV13 . 15 . CASSLFAGVVYEQYF TGTGCCAGCAGCTTATTCGCAGGGGTCGTCTACGAGCAGTACTTC
TRBJ2-6 TRBV4-2 few 16 . CASSQERQSGANVLTF TGTGCCAGCAGCCAAGAGAGGCAGTCTGGGGCCAACGTCCTGACTTTC
TRBJ2-2 TRBV23-1 . 20 TRBD1 CASSHRESGPGQGYTGELFF TGCGCCAGCAGTCACCGGGAGTCCGGACCGGGACAGGGCTACACCGGGGAGCTGTTTTTT
TRBJ2-5 TRBV7-9 . 15 TRBD2 CASSLLAGPQETQYF TGTGCCAGCAGCTTACTAGCGGGGCCTCAAGAGACCCAGTACTTC
TRBJ2-7 TRBV9 . 13 . CASSVDQRSEQYF TGTGCCAGCAGCGTGGACCAACGGTCCGAGCAGTACTTC
TRBJ2-3 TRBV5-4 . 14 TRBD1 CASSRQGATDTQYF TGTGCCAGCAGCCGCCAGGGGGCAACAGATACGCAGTATTTT
TRBJ2-3 TRBV6-1 few 13 TRBD1 CAGQDREADTQYF TGTGCCGGCCAGGACAGGGAGGCAGATACGCAGTATTTT
TRBJ2-5 TRBV6-5 . 12 TRBD1 CASRGQQETQYF TGTGCCAGCAGGGGACAGCAAGAGACCCAGTACTTC